This T cell receptor beta chain was sequenced during a study of cytomegalovirus exposure and HLA in healthy donors. Method: immunoSEQ multiplex PCR; TCRdb's copy keeps in-frame clones and lacks some. This sample has over 200,000 clones; 70% to 90% occur once, and the top ten carry 2.5% to 3.5%. From germline, CDR1 is SEHNR and CDR2 FQNEAQ (reference sequence). V was clipped by 2 bases and J by 6 bases; unmatched bases: 4. This CDR3 is 13 amino acids long. The TCR originated in a young woman in good health and CMV-seronegative. The specimen was PBMCs. V and J are TRBV7-9 and TRBJ2-7; 7 nucleotides align to TRBD1. CDR3 DNA: TGTGCCAGCAGCTTACCAGGGGGATCCGAGCAGTACTTC. Its protein is CASSLPGGSEQYF.